This entry lists 24 T cell receptor beta chains sequenced from one sample in a study of T cell responses to AZD1222 COVID-19 vaccine. Measured with immunoSEQ multiplex PCR; TCRdb has only the in-frame clones, and not every one. The sample holds 160,000 or so clones, around 86% seen once. Sequenced here: peripheral blood, sampled 28 days after the second AZD1222 dose. These receptors were obtained from an adult who received the AZD1222 COVID-19 vaccine.

The V and J genes are TRBV6-6 and TRBJ2-5, with TRBD1 as a possible D gene (5 bases). Looked up from germline, CDR1 is MNHNY and CDR2 is SVGAGI (reference sequence). V was cut by 8 bases and J by 1 base, with 8 bases left in between. CDR3 size: 12 residues. CDR3 sequence reads: CASGAVQETQYF. For the CDR3, the DNA is TGTGCCAGCGGGGCGGTCCAAGAGACCCAGTACTTC.

J is TRBJ2-2 and V is TRBV25-1; 7 bases are shared with TRBD2. CDR1 and CDR2 from the germline V gene are MGHDK and SYGVNS. The CDR3 is 16 residues long. V shed 5 bases, J shed 0 bases, and the junction held 6 bases outside the gene matches. CDR3 DNA sequence: TGTGCCAGCAGTAAAACCGGGACTACGAACACCGGGGAGCTGTTTTTT. Translated, it gives CASSKTGTTNTGELFF.

The J gene is TRBJ2-1, the V gene TRBV19; no clear D. Trimming removed 3 bases from V and 9 bases from J, with 12 bases in between. This CDR3 comprises 13 residues. Germline V CDR1 and CDR2: LNHDA, SQIVND (reference sequence). The chain's CDR3 is CASSIYPGAEQFF. The DNA for the CDR3 is TGTGCCAGTAGTATCTATCCCGGAGCTGAGCAGTTCTTC.

The genes are TRBV5-8 and TRBJ1-2; D may be TRBD1 (6 bases). This CDR3 contains 13 residues. V was clipped by 1 base and J by 7 bases, with 11 bases between them. CDR1 SGHTS and CDR2 YDEGEE come from the germline V gene. The CDR3 here is CASSLQGNRGYTF. DNA of the CDR3: TGTGCCAGCAGCTTGCAGGGGAACCGTGGCTACACCTTC.

The rearrangement uses TRBV5-1 and TRBJ2-3; no reliable D call. Trimming pared 0 bases from V and 0 bases from J, leaving 5 bases between. Germline CDR1 and CDR2: SGHRS and YFSETQ. The CDR3 totals 14 residues. The CDR3 protein is CASSLASSTDTQYF. DNA of the CDR3: TGCGCCAGCAGCTTGGCGTCTAGCACAGATACGCAGTATTTT.

This chain links TRBV6-5 with TRBJ1-6, with 10 bases fitting TRBD1. This CDR3 spans 15 amino acids. The V and J ends lost 6 bases and 6 bases, in that order; junction bases with no gene match: 5. Germline assignment: CDR1 MNHEY and CDR2 SVGAGI. The CDR3 protein is CASRKGQGFNSPLHF. CDR3 bases: TGTGCCAGCAGAAAGGGACAGGGGTTTAATTCACCCCTCCACTTT.

About this clone: Within the sample, other DNA sequences also encode this same CDR3. This chain connects TRBV6-2 or TRBV6-3 to TRBJ2-5; D gene unclear. Germline V lookup: CDR1 MNHEY, CDR2 SVGEGT. V was trimmed by 2 bases and J by 5 bases, leaving 3 bases between them. CDR3 length equals 11 residues. In DNA form, the CDR3 reads TGTGCCAGCAGTTACGGGGAGACCCAGTACTTC. This encodes CASSYGETQYF.

The chain uses TRBV19 and TRBJ2-7; D possibly corresponds to TRBD2 (7 bases). CDR3 size: 15 residues. Trimming removed 5 bases from V and 7 bases from J, with 21 bases in between. Germline V lookup: CDR1 LNHDA, CDR2 SQIVND (reference sequence). The CDR3 DNA follows: TGTGCCAGTAGTTTGTCTAGCGGCACGCAGGGGGAGCAGTACTTC. This sequence encodes CASSLSSGTQGEQYF.

This clone was observed a handful of times. The rearrangement joins TRBV5-1 to TRBJ2-2, with 9 bases identical to TRBD1. In germline, CDR1 is SGHRS, CDR2 YFSETQ. The CDR3 extends over 16 amino acids. Trimming removed 5 bases from V and 6 bases from J; junction bases left unmatched: 11. As DNA, the CDR3 is TGCGCCAGCAGAGGAGGCGTCGGACAGGGGTCCGGGGAGCTGTTTTTT. Residues: CASRGGVGQGSGELFF.

This clone has only a few counts. This chain joins TRBV10-1 and TRBJ2-6; D not certain. The germline V gene encodes CDR1 WNHNN and CDR2 SYGVQD (reference sequence). Trimming pared 0 bases from V and 0 bases from J, leaving 9 bases between. The CDR3 loop spans 17 amino acids. As DNA, the CDR3 is TGCGCCAGCAGTGAGTCGAATCTTGGCTCTGGGGCCAACGTCCTGACTTTC. This codes for CASSESNLGSGANVLTF.

The gene calls are TRBV28 and TRBJ2-2; D gene ambiguous. V was shortened by 3 bases and J by 4 bases, with 9 bases between the two germline ends. Germline CDR1 reads MDHEN; CDR2 reads SYDVKM. This CDR3 spans 14 amino acids. CDR3 nucleotides: TGTGCCAGCAGTTTTCGCGCTCCCACCGGGGAGCTGTTTTTT. Protein: CASSFRAPTGELFF.

This clone was detected a few times. The V and J genes are TRBV6-2 or TRBV6-3 and TRBJ1-1; no clear D gene. The CDR3 covers 14 residues. Trimming left V 4 bases short and J 1 base short, with 10 bases between. CDR1 is MNHEY, CDR2 SVGEGT, per germline. This CDR3 reads CASSFLQQNTEAFF. CDR3 sequence (DNA): TGTGCCAGCAGTTTCTTGCAGCAGAACACTGAAGCTTTCTTT.

This sequence joins TRBV2 and TRBJ2-5; D is ambiguous. The CDR3 is 14 residues long. Deletions cut 2 bases from V and 4 bases from J, with 11 bases between. Germline assignment: CDR1 SNHLY and CDR2 FYNNEI. The DNA for the CDR3 is TGTGCCAGCAGTGAAATAGGGTTCGGAGAGACCCAGTACTTC. Protein sequence: CASSEIGFGETQYF.

The V gene is TRBV4-3, the J gene TRBJ2-7, with a tentative D call TRBD1 (6 bases). V lost 4 bases and J lost 1, with 11 bases in between. This CDR3 has 14 amino acids. Germline-derived CDR1 and CDR2 are LGHNA and YSLEER. The CDR3 DNA sequence: TGCGCCAGCAGCCGGGACACGCCATCCTACGAGCAGTACTTC. This translates into CASSRDTPSYEQYF.

The rearrangement uses TRBV5-1 and TRBJ2-5; 7 positions agree with TRBD1. The CDR3 contains 15 residues. Trimming took 1 base from V and 4 from J; bases not matched to a gene: 7. The germline V gene has CDR1 SGHRS and CDR2 YFSETQ. The CDR3 DNA reads TGCGCCAGCAGCTTGACAGGGGCGGGTCTAGAGACCCAGTACTTC. Translated, it gives CASSLTGAGLETQYF. The variable domain in full, completed from reference TRBV5-1 and TRBJ2-5, reads KAGVTQTPRYLIKTRGQQVTLSCSPISGHRSVSWYQQTPGQGLQFLFEYFSETQRNKGNFPGRFSGRQFSNSRSEMNVSTLELGDSALYLCASSLTGAGLETQYFGPGTRLLVL.

This rearrangement joins TRBV10-3 to TRBJ2-7; D is tentatively TRBD1 or TRBD2 (6 bases each). In germline, CDR1 is ENHRY, CDR2 SYGVKD. The CDR3 extends over 14 amino acids. This chain's CDR3 is CAVRRVGGPGEQYF. CDR3 in DNA: TGTGCTGTTCGGAGGGTTGGGGGCCCGGGCGAGCAGTACTTC.

With regard to this clone: The same CDR3 can be traced to other DNA sequences in this sample. The chain is built from TRBV6-5 and TRBJ2-7, with D possibly being TRBD1 (6 bases). Trimming shortened V by 0 bases and J by 2 bases, and 8 bases separated the two germline ends. The CDR3 spans 14 residues. From germline, CDR1 is MNHEY and CDR2 SVGAGI. The CDR3 DNA reads TGTGCCAGCAGTTACTCCCAGGGGCCCTACGAGCAGTACTTC. Protein sequence: CASSYSQGPYEQYF.

The chain uses TRBV7-8 and TRBJ1-1; D gene unclear. This CDR3 spans 14 amino acids. V was cut by 4 bases and J by 3 bases, with 12 bases left in between. Germline lookup yields CDR1 SGHVS and CDR2 FQNEAQ. The CDR3 loop is CASSSTLGDTEAFF. The CDR3 DNA reads as TGTGCCAGCAGCTCTACTCTTGGGGACACTGAAGCTTTCTTT.

This rearrangement joins TRBV11-2 to TRBJ2-3; D gene uncertain. Trimming removed 5 bases at V and 6 bases at J, with 9 bases between. This CDR3 has 12 amino acids. The germline V gene encodes CDR1 SGHAT and CDR2 FQNNGV. CDR3 loop: CASSTTSDTQYF. CDR3 DNA: TGTGCCAGCAGCACAACGAGCGATACGCAGTATTTT.

This chain connects TRBV9 to TRBJ1-1; no definite D call. This CDR3 has 13 residues. Germline loops: CDR1 SGDLS, CDR2 YYNGEE. Between the trimmed V and J ends, which lost 0 bases and 1 base, there was a span of 4 bases. The CDR3 is CASSVGPNTEAFF. The CDR3 DNA is TGTGCCAGCAGCGTAGGGCCGAACACTGAAGCTTTCTTT.

The chain couples TRBV18 to TRBJ1-1; D gene uncertain. CDR3 length: 14 residues. V was clipped by 3 bases and J by 3 bases, with 11 bases between them. From germline, CDR1 is KGHSH and CDR2 LQKENI. The CDR3 reads CASSPITGDTEAFF. The CDR3 nucleotides are TGTGCCAGCTCACCTATAACTGGGGACACTGAAGCTTTCTTT. The full variable domain, in which reference TRBV18 and TRBJ1-1 provide the parts outside the CDR3, is NAGVMQNPRHLVRRRGQEARLRCSPMKGHSHVYWYRQLPEEGLKFMVYLQKENIIDESGMPKERFSAEFPKEGPSILRIQQVVRGDSAAYFCASSPITGDTEAFFGQGTRLTVV.

V usage is TRBV4-3 and J usage is TRBJ2-3; 9 bases fit TRBD2. The length of the CDR3 is 16 residues. Unmatched junction bases numbered 8, after V lost 1 base and J lost 6 bases. From germline, CDR1 is LGHNA and CDR2 YSLEER. In DNA form, the CDR3 reads TGCGCCAGCAGCCAAGGAGTAGCGGGAGAGGGGGATACGCAGTATTTT. This encodes CASSQGVAGEGDTQYF.

The chain links TRBV6-6 to TRBJ2-6; 9 bases fit TRBD1. J lost 6 bases, V lost 6 bases, and 12 bases had no gene match. Germline assignment: CDR1 MNHNY and CDR2 SVGAGI (reference sequence). The CDR3 spans 17 residues. CDR3 in amino acids: CASSRRGQGPSANVLTF. CDR3 sequence (DNA): TGTGCCAGCAGCCGAAGGGGACAGGGTCCCTCGGCCAACGTCCTGACTTTC.

The rearrangement uses TRBV3-1 (or the pseudogene TRBV3-2) and TRBJ2-1; 11 bases agree with TRBD2. The germline gives CDR1 LGHDT, CDR2 YNNKEL (reference sequence). The CDR3 spans 15 residues. V lost 4 bases to trimming and J lost 8 bases; unmatched junction nucleotides: 7. The CDR3 loop reads CASSPTGTSGHEQFF. DNA of the CDR3: TGTGCCAGCAGCCCTACCGGGACTAGCGGCCATGAGCAGTTCTTC.